Detailed here is one TCR beta chain. What it recognizes is unknown. This sample stems from a study of T cell responses to AZD1222 COVID-19 vaccine. General study results and limits: Spike regions recognized by vaccine-associated CD4 TCRs spanned the protein, led by 160-218 and 743-854. Rises in breadth and depth of Spike-specific TCRs came after two AZD1222 doses.

The CDR3 consists of 14 residues. Germline V lookup: CDR1 SGHTA, CDR2 FQGNSA. The V end was cut by 5 bases, the J end by 4 bases, with 14 bases between. The assay was immunoSEQ multiplex PCR, and TCRdb's table has in-frame clones only and misses some. The table records 150,000 or so clones, about nine tenths of them present only once. The J gene is TRBJ1-1, the V gene TRBV7-2, with D perhaps TRBD1 (5 bases). The receptor was derived from an adult in good health. The starting material was peripheral blood, obtained on day 0 of AZD1222 vaccination. In DNA, the CDR3 is TGTGCCAGCAGCAGAGGGGAGCGTGGCACTGAAGCTTTCTTT. Protein: CASSRGERGTEAFF.